A single sample gave rise to the 32 T cell receptor beta chains below, sequenced in a study of Graves' ophthalmopathy and Graves' hyperthyroidism. The authors amplified TCR beta CDR3 regions, and they did so from RNA transcripts for repertoire sequencing. HTBI primers primed a first-round RT-PCR, and a second-round multiplex PCR followed. Via MiXCR, TCRdb re-called the multiplex PCR reads, giving one row per CDR3 protein. The sample has approximately 460,000 distinct CDR3 sequences, around 15% seen once. The sequenced material came from blood. These receptors were taken from a woman aged 25-40 years with Graves' ophthalmopathy.

This clonotype was seen ten or more times. The genes are TRBV29-1 and TRBJ1-5; D gene unclear. The CDR3 is 12 amino acids. Germline CDR1 and CDR2: SQVTM and ANQGSEA. V lost 7 bases and J 5 bases, leaving 12 bases between the germline ends. The DNA for the CDR3 is TGCAGCGCTTCTGCTCCCGATCAGCCCCAGCATTTT. Its translation is CSASAPDQPQHF.

This clonotype was recorded at least ten times. J is TRBJ2-3 and V is TRBV20-1, with D tentatively TRBD2 (6 bases). V was clipped by 4 bases and J by 2 bases, with 16 bases between them. This CDR3 is 15 amino acids long. Germline V gene sequence: CDR1 DFQATT, CDR2 SNEGSKA (reference sequence). The CDR3 protein is CSAIRESGPTDTQYF. In nucleotides, the CDR3 is TGCAGTGCTATACGGGAGAGCGGCCCCACAGATACGCAGTATTTT.

This clonotype was recorded many times. J is TRBJ1-2 and V is TRBV27; 9 nucleotides line up with TRBD1. After removal of 8 bases from V and 6 bases from J, the junction contained 7 bases not matched to a gene. The CDR3 has 13 amino acids. Germline V lookup: CDR1 MNHEY, CDR2 SMNVEV (reference sequence). DNA for the CDR3: TGTGCCAGCCTAGGGGACAGGGAGCATGGCTACACCTTC. This gives the protein CASLGDREHGYTF.

This clonotype was recorded a few times. The chain recombines TRBV4-1 with TRBJ2-5, with 12 bases identical to TRBD1. The CDR3 runs to 21 residues. Per germline, CDR1 MGHRA and CDR2 YSYEKL. The junction had 19 bases not matched to a gene; V was cut back by 3 bases and J by 2 bases. The CDR3 protein is CASSHRRTGTGGSGLQETQYF. As DNA, the CDR3 is TGCGCCAGCAGCCACCGAAGGACCGGGACAGGGGGCTCAGGGTTGCAAGAGACCCAGTACTTC.

About this clonotype: A read error may explain this, as a much larger clone is one base away. This rearrangement joins TRBV15 to TRBJ2-7, with 10 bases lining up with TRBD2. CDR1 and CDR2 from the germline V gene are LNHNV and YYDKDF (reference sequence). The CDR3 is 15 amino acids. Here the CDR3 reads CVTSRAGGLAEEQYF. The CDR3 DNA sequence: TGTGTCACCAGCCGAGCGGGAGGACTAGCGGAAGAGCAGTACTTC.

This clonotype showed up many times. V is TRBV28 and J is TRBJ2-7, with 7 bases matching TRBD2. Germline CDR1 MDHEN, CDR2 SYDVKM. This CDR3 has 16 residues. Trimming at V came to 5 bases and at J to 0 bases, leaving 10 bases not matched to a gene. CDR3 in amino acids: CASSTIAGRSSYEQYF. In DNA, the CDR3 is TGTGCCAGCAGTACCATAGCGGGCCGAAGCTCCTACGAGCAGTACTTC. Based on the CDR3 plus reference TRBV28 and TRBJ2-7, the full variable domain is DVKVTQSSRYLVKRTGEKVFLECVQDMDHENMFWYRQDPGLGLRLIYFSYDVKMKEKGDIPEGYSVSREKKERFSLILESASTNQTSMYLCASSTIAGRSSYEQYFGPGTRLTVT.

This clonotype was observed many times. This chain uses TRBV27 with TRBJ2-7; 8 nucleotides line up with TRBD2. The germline V gene encodes CDR1 MNHEY and CDR2 SMNVEV (reference sequence). V lost 4 bases and J lost 3; bases outside the gene matches: 8. The CDR3 covers 15 residues. The CDR3 nucleotides read TGTGCCAGCAGTTCGGGAGTGGCGGGGGGCTACGAGCAGTACTTC. It yields the protein CASSSGVAGGYEQYF.

The table lists this clonotype with a few counts. The V gene is TRBV6-1, the J gene TRBJ2-2, with D unresolved. Germline lookup yields CDR1 MNHNS and CDR2 SASEGT. This CDR3 is 14 amino acids long. Trimming took off 7 bases at V and 1 base at J, with 10 bases between the two ends. The CDR3: CASIQGRNTGELFF. The CDR3 region has the DNA TGTGCCAGCATCCAAGGGCGGAACACCGGGGAGCTGTTTTTT.

This clonotype turned up a few times. This chain connects TRBV11-1 to TRBJ2-5, with D possibly TRBD1 on 5 matching bases. Looked up from germline, CDR1 is SGHAT and CDR2 is FQDESV (reference sequence). The CDR3 is made up of 15 amino acids. Trimming removed 2 bases at V and 5 bases at J, with 15 bases between. CDR3 residues: CASSLSIGQSETQYF. Here the CDR3 DNA reads TGTGCCAGCAGCTTAAGTATCGGACAATCGGAGACCCAGTACTTC.

The rearrangement uses TRBV11-2 and TRBJ1-1, with a weak D call TRBD1 (5 bases). The V gene lost 6 bases and the J gene lost 1 base, with 12 bases spanning the gap. The CDR3 runs 14 residues. CDR1 SGHAT and CDR2 FQNNGV come from the germline V gene. CDR3 coding DNA: TGTGCCAGCAGTAATAACCAGGGGAACACTGAAGCTTTCTTT. Translated: CASSNNQGNTEAFF.

The sample holds a few counts of this clonotype. This chain joins TRBV4-1 and TRBJ1-5; 10 bases fit TRBD1. Germline CDR1 MGHRA, CDR2 YSYEKL. This CDR3 region has 15 residues. Germline trimming cut 1 base from V and 10 bases from J; bases unmatched to any gene: 7. CDR3: CASSQAGTGAGPQHF. DNA for the CDR3: TGCGCCAGCAGCCAAGCAGGGACAGGGGCCGGTCCCCAGCATTTT.

This clonotype was observed many times. The rearrangement uses TRBV20-1 and TRBJ2-5; D unclear. The germline V gene encodes CDR1 DFQATT and CDR2 SNEGSKA (reference sequence). This CDR3 contains 14 residues. Trimming removed 2 bases from V and 4 bases from J, with 14 bases in between. For the CDR3, the DNA is TGCAGTGCTAGACCACCTTCCAGAGGAGAGACCCAGTACTTC. It is translated as CSARPPSRGETQYF.

There are many counts of this clonotype. J is TRBJ2-5 and V is TRBV30; D unresolved. V was cut by 1 base and J by 9 bases, with 9 bases left in between. The germline gives CDR1 GTSNPN, CDR2 SVGIG (reference sequence). The CDR3 length is 11 residues. The DNA for the CDR3 is TGTGCCTGGAGTGGCAGGATGGCCCAGTACTTC. Translated: CAWSGRMAQYF.

The table lists this clonotype with many counts. The chain carries TRBV3-1 and TRBJ1-6; D ambiguous. Deletions cut 1 base from V and 7 bases from J, with 14 bases between. CDR3 length: 16 amino acids. Germline V gene lookup returns CDR1 LGHDT and CDR2 YNNKEL (reference sequence). This CDR3 reads CASSQVRVLGNSPLHF. The CDR3 coding sequence is TGTGCCAGCAGCCAAGTGAGGGTTCTTGGGAATTCACCCCTCCACTTT. Looking up the rest from reference TRBV3-1 and TRBJ1-6 gives the full variable domain: DTAVSQTPKYLVTQMGNDKSIKCEQNLGHDTMYWYKQDSKKFLKIMFSYNNKELIINETVPNRFSPKSPDKAHLNLHINSLELGDSAVYFCASSQVRVLGNSPLHFGNGTRLTVT.

The sample holds a few counts of this clonotype. The missing conserved phenylalanine or tryptophan at the end of this CDR3 makes a read error likely. The CDR3 loop is CASSPRGTEAFS. CDR3 coding DNA: TGCGCCAGCAGTCCCCGGGGGACTGAAGCTTTCTCT. The rearrangement links TRBV5-1 to TRBJ1-1; D is perhaps TRBD1 (5 bases). The germline gives CDR1 SGHRS, CDR2 YFSETQ. The V end was cut by 5 bases, the J end by 5 bases, with 10 bases between. The CDR3 is 12 residues long.

This clonotype was observed at least ten times. The chain carries TRBV6-1 and TRBJ2-5; no clear D gene. The CDR3 runs 13 residues. CDR1 and CDR2 (germline): MNHNS, SASEGT. The V and J ends lost 1 base and 1 base respectively, with 4 bases between them. The CDR3 nucleotides read TGTGCCAGCAGTGAAGTGGGCCAAGAGACCCAGTACTTC. Encoded protein: CASSEVGQETQYF.

V usage is TRBV7-3 and J usage is TRBJ2-5; TRBD1 agrees at 7 bases. Germline CDR1 is SGHTA and CDR2 is FQGTGA. This CDR3 has 14 residues. Trimming at V came to 5 bases and at J to 5 bases, leaving 8 bases not matched to a gene. The CDR3 region is CASSQQGSGETQYF. The CDR3, as DNA: TGTGCCAGCAGCCAACAGGGGAGTGGCGAGACCCAGTACTTC.

This clonotype was picked up many times. The rearrangement uses TRBV2 and TRBJ1-6, with TRBD1 matching 7 bases. Unmatched junction bases numbered 11, after V lost 8 bases and J lost 7 bases. Germline values: CDR1 SNHLY, CDR2 FYNNEI. The CDR3 length is 15 residues. CDR3 coding DNA: TGTGCCAGCGGGGGCTGGACAGGTCGGAATTCACCCCTCCACTTT. This codes for CASGGWTGRNSPLHF. Combining the CDR3 with reference TRBV2 and TRBJ1-6 gives the whole variable domain EPEVTQTPSHQVTQMGQEVILRCVPISNHLYFYWYRQILGQKVEFLVSFYNNEISEKSEIFDDQFSVERPDGSNFTLKIRSTKLEDSAMYFCASGGWTGRNSPLHFGNGTRLTVT.

This clonotype appeared many times. V and J are TRBV28 and TRBJ1-1; D call uncertain. The germline CDR1 and CDR2 sequences are MDHEN and SYDVKM. The CDR3 length is 11 residues. Trimming shortened V by 3 bases and J by 5 bases, and 4 bases separated the two germline ends. Here the CDR3 DNA reads TGTGCCAGCAGTTTTTTTACTGAAGCTTTCTTT. This encodes CASSFFTEAFF.

As concerns this clonotype: This may come from a read error, since a much larger clone is one base off. This chain uses TRBV28 with TRBJ2-7, with 9 bases aligning to TRBD2. The CDR3 is 14 amino acids. V dropped 11 bases and J dropped 3; count of bases not matched to a gene: 11. Looked up from germline, CDR1 is MDHEN and CDR2 is SYDVKM. Here the CDR3 reads CAGAHSGRGYEQYF. For the CDR3, the DNA is TGTGCCGGCGCCCATAGCGGGAGAGGCTACGAGCAGTACTTC. The whole variable domain, remainder taken from reference TRBV28 and TRBJ2-7, is DVKVTQSSRYLVKRTGEKVFLECVQDMDHENMFWYRQDPGLGLRLIYFSYDVKMKEKGDIPEGYSVSREKKERFSLILESASTNQTSMYLCAGAHSGRGYEQYFGPGTRLTVT.

This clonotype was seen only a few times. The V and J genes are TRBV7-6 and TRBJ1-2, with 7 bases identical to TRBD1. CDR3 size: 15 residues. Germline CDR1 and CDR2: SGHVS and FNYEAQ. Trimming cost V 6 bases and J 8 bases; bases outside gene matches: 15. CDR3 in amino acids: CASSSSLGGAGGYTF. DNA of the CDR3: TGTGCCAGCAGTTCGAGCCTAGGGGGCGCGGGGGGCTACACCTTC.

There are many counts of this clonotype. The chain is built from TRBV5-1 and TRBJ1-2; unclear D gene. From germline, CDR1 is SGHRS and CDR2 YFSETQ. V was pared by 0 bases and J by 10 bases, with 10 bases between. CDR3 size: 12 residues. The CDR3 loop reads CASSLVPGTYTF. The CDR3 coding sequence is TGCGCCAGCAGCTTGGTACCAGGAACCTACACCTTC.

This clonotype was counted a single time. The chain has TRBV12-3 or TRBV12-4 and TRBJ1-1; D remains ambiguous. This CDR3 has 15 amino acids. Between the trimmed V and J ends, which lost 7 bases and 1 base, there was a span of 16 bases. The CDR3 bases are TGTGCCAGCACCGTTTCGGCAGCGGCGAACACTGAAGCTTTCTTT. Protein product: CASTVSAAANTEAFF.

At least ten counts were recorded for this clonotype. The V call is TRBV19, the J call TRBJ1-5; a weak D match, TRBD1 (6 bases). Between the trimmed V and J ends, which lost 6 bases and 7 bases, there was a span of 16 bases. The CDR3 extends over 14 amino acids. Germline values: CDR1 LNHDA, CDR2 SQIVND (reference sequence). The CDR3 DNA is TGTGCCAGTAGGCCTTTGGGGGGACACCAGCCCCAGCATTTT. Encoded protein: CASRPLGGHQPQHF. Together with reference TRBV19 and TRBJ1-5, the CDR3 gives the full variable domain: DGGITQSPKYLFRKEGQNVTLSCEQNLNHDAMYWYRQDPGQGLRLIYYSQIVNDFQKGDIAEGYSVSREKKESFPLTVTSAQKNPTAFYLCASRPLGGHQPQHFGDGTRLSIL.

V gene TRBV27 combines with J gene TRBJ2-7; 7 bases map to TRBD1. Unmatched junction bases numbered 10, after V lost 0 bases and J lost 2 bases. The CDR3 runs to 17 residues. Germline CDR1 and CDR2: MNHEY and SMNVEV (reference sequence). CDR3 nucleotide sequence: TGTGCCAGCAGTTTATCCATCTGGAGACAGGGCGCCTACGAGCAGTACTTC. This codes for CASSLSIWRQGAYEQYF.

The chain recombines TRBV11-2 with TRBJ2-2, with a possible D match to TRBD1 (5 bases). Trimming shortened V by 0 bases and J by 2 bases, and 10 bases separated the two germline ends. CDR3 size: 16 residues. Germline-derived CDR1 and CDR2 are SGHAT and FQNNGV. CDR3 nucleotide sequence: TGTGCCAGCAGCTTAGACGACAGTTTAAACACCGGGGAGCTGTTTTTT. This gives the protein CASSLDDSLNTGELFF.

The chain combines TRBV6-4 with TRBJ1-1; D unclear. The CDR3 is made up of 13 amino acids. Germline V gene lookup returns CDR1 MRHNA and CDR2 SNTAGT. V lost 5 bases and J 10 bases, leaving 17 bases between the germline ends. The CDR3 region is CASSNKKSGRAFF. Here the CDR3 DNA reads TGTGCCAGCAGTAATAAAAAGTCGGGGAGAGCTTTCTTT.

The table lists this clonotype with a few counts. The chain recombines TRBV7-9 with TRBJ1-5; no reliable D call. The CDR3 sequence is 15 residues long. V dropped 3 bases and J dropped 3 bases, with 12 bases sitting between them. Germline V CDR1 and CDR2: SEHNR, FQNEAQ (reference sequence). CDR3 protein: CASSFGGINNQPQHF. The CDR3 region has the DNA TGTGCCAGCAGCTTCGGAGGGATCAACAATCAGCCCCAGCATTTT.

This clonotype was seen ten or more times. Here the CDR3 DNA reads TGTGCCACCAGCGTGACAGGGAGGTCCTACGAGCAGTACTTC. This gives the protein CATSVTGRSYEQYF. The V and J genes are TRBV15 and TRBJ2-7; possible D gene TRBD1, 7 bases. V dropped 5 bases and J dropped 1 base, with 12 bases sitting between them. This CDR3 is built from 14 residues. Germline CDR1 LNHNV, CDR2 YYDKDF (reference sequence).

This clonotype was found many times. The chain combines TRBV11-2 with TRBJ2-5; 13 bases map to TRBD2. There are 15 residues in the CDR3. CDR1 and CDR2 from the germline V gene are SGHAT and FQNNGV. The ends lost 4 bases at V and 5 bases at J; junction bases unmatched: 4. In DNA form, the CDR3 reads TGTGCCAGCAGCTATGGGACTAGCGGGGTGGAGACCCAGTACTTC. It translates to CASSYGTSGVETQYF.

This clonotype was recorded many times. The chain joins TRBV27 to TRBJ2-5, with 16 nucleotides matching TRBD2. Germline CDR1 MNHEY, CDR2 SMNVEV (reference sequence). The CDR3 spans 16 residues. The CDR3: CANAGLAGGPLETQYF. Written as DNA, the CDR3 is TGTGCAAACGCGGGACTAGCGGGAGGGCCACTAGAGACCCAGTACTTC.

The table lists this clonotype with many counts. In nucleotides, the CDR3 is TGTGCCTGGAGCGCGTGGGGGCGTGAAGCTTTCTTT. It translates to CAWSAWGREAFF. V is TRBV30 and J is TRBJ1-1; maybe TRBD1 (6 bases). Germline CDR1 GTSNPN, CDR2 SVGIG (reference sequence). Trimming removed 3 bases at V and 7 bases at J, with 12 bases between. CDR3 length: 12 amino acids.